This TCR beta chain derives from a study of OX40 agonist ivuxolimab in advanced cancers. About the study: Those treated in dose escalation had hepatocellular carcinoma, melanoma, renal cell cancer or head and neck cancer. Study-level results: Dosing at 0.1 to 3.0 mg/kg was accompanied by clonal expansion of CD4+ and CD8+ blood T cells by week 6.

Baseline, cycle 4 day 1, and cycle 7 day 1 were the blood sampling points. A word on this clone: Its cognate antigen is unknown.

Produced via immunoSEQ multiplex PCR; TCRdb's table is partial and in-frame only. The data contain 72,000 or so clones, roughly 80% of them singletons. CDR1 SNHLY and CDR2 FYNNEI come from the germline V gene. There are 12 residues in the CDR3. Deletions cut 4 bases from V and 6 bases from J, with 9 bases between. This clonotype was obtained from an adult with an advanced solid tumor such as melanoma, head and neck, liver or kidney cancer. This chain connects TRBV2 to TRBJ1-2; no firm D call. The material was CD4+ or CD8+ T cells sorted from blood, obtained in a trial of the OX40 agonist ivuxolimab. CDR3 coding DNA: TGTGCCAGCAGTGTCCAGGTTCATGGCTACACCTTC. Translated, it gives CASSVQVHGYTF. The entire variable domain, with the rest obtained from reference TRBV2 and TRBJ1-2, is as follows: EPEVTQTPSHQVTQMGQEVILRCVPISNHLYFYWYRQILGQKVEFLVSFYNNEISEKSEIFDDQFSVERPDGSNFTLKIRSTKLEDSAMYFCASSVQVHGYTFGSGTRLTVV.